The 16 T cell receptor beta chains reported below all come from one sample, sequenced in a study of T-cell reconstitution after alpha-beta-depleted transplantation in children. The library targeted TCRbeta and was prepared with unique molecular identifiers. TCRdb analysed the PCR reads with MiXCR anew, one entry per CDR3 protein. The repertoire includes about 190,000 distinct CDR3 sequences, 11% of them detected once, and approximately 13% sits in the top ten. The input for sequencing was PBMCs, taken before TCRalphabeta/CD19-depleted stem cell transplant. These TCRs come from a boy aged 2 to 10 with acute myeloid leukemia, due to receive a stem cell transplant.

This clonotype was found many times. The chain's CDR3 is CSARRTGTGFTDTQYF. The CDR3 coding sequence is TGCAGTGCTAGAAGGACCGGGACAGGGTTCACAGATACGCAGTATTTT. The chain links TRBV20-1 to TRBJ2-3; TRBD1 matches 9 bases. The germline CDR1 and CDR2 sequences are DFQATT and SNEGSKA (reference sequence). Trimming cost V 2 bases and J 2 bases; bases outside gene matches: 8. CDR3 length equals 16 residues.

There are many counts of this clonotype. The chain combines TRBV28 with TRBJ1-5; 7 nucleotides match TRBD1. The CDR3 consists of 15 residues. V lost 5 bases and J lost 6; bases outside the gene matches: 10. In germline, CDR1 is MDHEN, CDR2 SYDVKM. The CDR3 DNA reads as TGTGCCAGCAGTCCACCAGACAGGGAGACTCAGCCCCAGCATTTT. Its translation: CASSPPDRETQPQHF.

This clonotype was seen repeatedly, ten times or more. V gene TRBV7-6 combines with J gene TRBJ1-3; unclear D gene. V was cut by 4 bases and J by 0 bases, with 10 bases left in between. The CDR3 has 15 amino acids. Germline loops: CDR1 SGHVS, CDR2 FNYEAQ. The CDR3 region is CASSSTLSSGNTIYF. The CDR3 nucleotides read TGTGCCAGCAGCTCGACTCTGAGCTCTGGAAACACCATATATTTT.

This clonotype turned up a few times. The chain uses TRBV20-1 and TRBJ2-7, with D tentatively TRBD2 (6 bases). Germline loops: CDR1 DFQATT, CDR2 SNEGSKA (reference sequence). This CDR3 comprises 16 residues. Trimming pared 3 bases from V and 2 bases from J, leaving 20 bases between. The CDR3 region has the DNA TGCAGTGCTAGGCTAGCGCTAGGTGCCAGGCCCTACGAGCAGTACTTC. This encodes CSARLALGARPYEQYF.

This clonotype was seen at least ten times. The rearrangement joins TRBV12-3 or TRBV12-4 to TRBJ2-5, with TRBD2 matching over 14 bases. V trimming: 5 bases; J trimming: 2 bases; junction bases outside the gene matches: 7. The CDR3 sequence is 17 residues long. The CDR3 coding sequence is TGTGCCAGCAGTCCCGGACTAGCGGGGGGTCCTCAAGAGACCCAGTACTTC. This encodes CASSPGLAGGPQETQYF.

This clonotype was recorded a few times. The V call is TRBV10-3, the J call TRBJ2-3, with D unclear. The CDR3 is 15 amino acids. Trimming removed 5 bases at V and 8 bases at J, with 20 bases between. CDR1 ENHRY and CDR2 SYGVKD come from the germline V gene. CDR3 nucleotides: TGTGCCATCAGTCCGGGCGATAGCCCCCCGGGTACGCAGTATTTT. It is translated as CAISPGDSPPGTQYF.

This clonotype has a count of ten or more. The chain couples TRBV20-1 to TRBJ1-1, with D unresolved. Germline-derived CDR1 and CDR2 are DFQATT and SNEGSKA (reference sequence). V was cut by 3 bases and J by 2 bases, with 7 bases left in between. CDR3 length: 12 residues. The CDR3 loop reads CSASPVNTEAFF. The CDR3 nucleotides read TGCAGTGCTAGTCCTGTTAACACTGAAGCTTTCTTT.

This sequence joins TRBV7-2 and TRBJ1-1; D ambiguous. The germline CDR1 and CDR2 sequences are SGHTA and FQGNSA. The CDR3 contains 14 residues. The V and J ends lost 2 bases and 2 bases respectively, with 9 bases between them. The CDR3 region is CASSLYGGNTEAFF. The CDR3 nucleotides read TGTGCCAGCAGCTTATATGGCGGCAACACTGAAGCTTTCTTT.

This clonotype is judged large. J is TRBJ2-2 and V is TRBV5-1; D is unclear. The CDR3 is made up of 14 amino acids. Trimming left V 0 bases short and J 1 base short, with 4 bases between. The germline gives CDR1 SGHRS, CDR2 YFSETQ. CDR3: CASSLARNTGELFF. CDR3 in DNA: TGCGCCAGCAGCTTGGCCAGGAACACCGGGGAGCTGTTTTTT.

This clonotype has a count of ten or more. The chain couples TRBV10-3 to TRBJ2-1; D is ambiguous. V dropped 6 bases and J dropped 7 bases, with 10 bases sitting between them. CDR1 is ENHRY and CDR2 is SYGVKD in the germline V gene. The CDR3 extends over 12 amino acids. The CDR3 loop reads CAISPSGNEQFF. The CDR3 DNA sequence: TGTGCCATCAGCCCGAGTGGGAATGAGCAGTTCTTC.

This clonotype was detected many times. The chain uses TRBV7-3 and TRBJ2-1; TRBD2 matches at 9 bases. CDR3 length: 16 amino acids. Germline-derived CDR1 and CDR2 are SGHTA and FQGTGA. V dropped 4 bases and J dropped 7; count of bases not matched to a gene: 11. Here the CDR3 reads CASSSAPRTSGNEQFF. CDR3 coding DNA: TGTGCCAGCAGCTCCGCACCACGCACTAGCGGGAATGAGCAGTTCTTC.

This clonotype was observed at least ten times. The chain has TRBV29-1 and TRBJ2-1, with 10 bases aligning to TRBD2. Germline-derived CDR1 and CDR2 are SQVTM and ANQGSEA. The ends lost 2 bases at V and 2 bases at J; junction bases unmatched: 18. The CDR3 is 20 residues long. The CDR3 sequence: CSVEPRGAGGPYPPYNEQFF. The DNA for the CDR3 is TGCAGCGTTGAACCCCGCGGAGCGGGAGGGCCTTACCCCCCCTACAATGAGCAGTTCTTC.

This clonotype was seen repeatedly, ten times or more. This sequence joins TRBV20-1 and TRBJ1-6; D ambiguous. With 2 bases removed from V and 0 bases from J, the gap between germline ends came to 11 bases. The germline gives CDR1 DFQATT, CDR2 SNEGSKA (reference sequence). This CDR3 has 16 amino acids. CDR3 in DNA: TGCAGTGCTAGATCCACAGAGAGCTCCTATAATTCACCCCTCCACTTT. Its translation: CSARSTESSYNSPLHF.

This clonotype was seen repeatedly, ten times or more. The V gene is TRBV7-2, the J gene TRBJ1-1; the D gene is possibly TRBD1 (5 bases). The CDR3 has 14 residues. V gave up 5 bases and J gave up 5 bases, with 15 bases separating them. Germline V lookup: CDR1 SGHTA, CDR2 FQGNSA. As DNA, the CDR3 is TGTGCCAGCAGCCCGTCGGTCTGGGGGACTGAAGCTTTCTTT. Translated: CASSPSVWGTEAFF.

This clonotype was detected ten times or more. The chain joins TRBV5-1 to TRBJ2-1, with 10 bases fitting TRBD1. The CDR3 consists of 14 residues. The germline gives CDR1 SGHRS, CDR2 YFSETQ. V shed 4 bases, J shed 10 bases, and the junction held 8 bases outside the gene matches. The CDR3 DNA reads TGCGCCAGCAGCACCGGGACAGGGGAGGTCGAGCAGTTCTTC. Its protein is CASSTGTGEVEQFF.

This chain joins TRBV20-1 and TRBJ2-1; D is ambiguous. There are 9 residues in the CDR3. Germline lookup yields CDR1 DFQATT and CDR2 SNEGSKA (reference sequence). V lost 4 bases and J 11 bases, leaving 6 bases between the germline ends. This CDR3 reads CSATPKQFF. DNA of the CDR3: TGCAGTGCTACTCCAAAGCAGTTCTTC.